This T cell receptor (beta chain) was sequenced for a study of type 1 and type 2 diabetes patients. General study points: Both CD4+ and CD8+ type 2 diabetes repertoires showed significantly higher diversity than type 1. Type 2 diabetes and control V and J usage correlated highly, approximately 0.97.

The CDR3 sequence is 15 residues long. V was cut by 3 bases and J by 6 bases, with 14 bases left in between. Germline-derived CDR1 and CDR2 are LNHDA and SQIVND (reference sequence). The PCR template was genomic DNA. A primer set of 30 forward and 13 reverse primers amplified the CDR3. MiXCR, run by TCRdb on the multiplex PCR reads, gives a single entry per CDR3 protein. The sample consists of around 300,000 distinct CDR3 sequences, 45% to 60% of them appearing once. In the case of this clonotype: Its specificity is unknown.

Sequenced material: peripheral blood mononuclear cells (PBMCs). The sequence derives from a man between 18 and 35 years old with type 2 diabetes. This sequence joins TRBV19 and TRBJ2-2; unclear D gene. The CDR3 is CASSIDVLRSGELFF. The CDR3 DNA is TGTGCCAGTAGTATTGATGTGTTACGGTCCGGGGAGCTGTTTTTT. Filled out from reference TRBV19 and TRBJ2-2, the complete variable domain reads DGGITQSPKYLFRKEGQNVTLSCEQNLNHDAMYWYRQDPGQGLRLIYYSQIVNDFQKGDIAEGYSVSREKKESFPLTVTSAQKNPTAFYLCASSIDVLRSGELFFGEGSRLTVL.